This T cell receptor beta chain was obtained from a study of blood T cell repertoires in COVID-19. This table comes from immunoSEQ multiplex PCR, and its TCRdb copy is limited to in-frame clones, with some not included. The data show hundreds of thousands of clones, over 75% seen once. V was cut by 5 bases and J by 7 bases, with 19 bases left in between. Germline V gene sequence: CDR1 LGHDT, CDR2 YNNKEL (reference sequence). The CDR3 spans 15 residues. This TCR derives from a human donor in a cohort sampled during active COVID-19. Sequencing was done on a sample of peripheral blood. This chain joins TRBV3-1 (or the pseudogene TRBV3-2) and TRBJ2-3, with a possible D match to TRBD2 (6 bases). The CDR3 DNA sequence: TGTGCCAGCAGCTCGGGACTTAATACGGGTAATACGCAGTATTTT. This translates into CASSSGLNTGNTQYF.